These T cell receptor beta chains were read from a single sample in a study of cytomegalovirus exposure and HLA in healthy donors. Repertoires were generated with immunoSEQ multiplex PCR, while TCRdb's copy carries only in-frame clones and drops some. The data show 160,000 or so clones, with roughly 80% seen just once and 1.3% held by the top ten. Sequencing used PBMCs. Receptors originate from a middle-aged man in good health and CMV-seropositive. The CDR3 runs from the conserved cysteine through the conserved F or W. Each record gives: D gene, J gene, clone size, V gene, CDR3 DNA, CDR3 protein. A D gene is named only where the DNA matches it firmly. Expanded clones are given a class, and other clones once, few, many or no size at all.

>TRBD1|TRBJ1-4|few|TRBV28
TGTGCCAGCAGTCCGTGGACAGGCCAACCCAATAAACTGTTTTTT
CASSPWTGQPNKLFF
>.|TRBJ1-3|.|TRBV15
TGTGCCACCAGCTCCCCGGGGGAAACTGGAAACACCATATATTTT
CATSSPGETGNTIYF
>TRBD1|TRBJ1-1|once|TRBV5-1
TGCGCCAGCAGCCTGACAGGGGGGAACACTGAAGCTTTCTTT
CASSLTGGNTEAFF
>TRBD1|TRBJ2-5|.|TRBV2
TGTGCCAGCAGGGGGACAGGGCCCCAAGAGACCCAGTACTTC
CASRGTGPQETQYF
>TRBD1|TRBJ1-2|.|TRBV5-1
TGCGCCAGCAGCTTAGAGGGGGCGGGCTATGGCTACACCTTC
CASSLEGAGYGYTF
>.|TRBJ2-7|.|TRBV10-3
TGTGCCATCAGTGAGTCGCGTGGCGAGCAGTACTTC
CAISESRGEQYF
>TRBD1|TRBJ1-1|.|TRBV10-1
TGCGCCAGCAGCGGTAAACAGGGGGCCGGCACTGAAGCTTTCTTT
CASSGKQGAGTEAFF
>.|TRBJ1-1|.|TRBV18
TGTGCCAGCTCACCAAGGGGAATCACTGAAGCTTTCTTT
CASSPRGITEAFF
>.|TRBJ2-3|.|TRBV7-8
TGTGCCAGCAGCCCTCCAAGGAGGTCCGAGGGCACAGATACGCAGTATTTT
CASSPPRRSEGTDTQYF
>.|TRBJ2-3|once|TRBV14
TGTGCCAGCAGCCAAGGCGGCACGGCAGATACGCAGTATTTT
CASSQGGTADTQYF
>.|TRBJ1-2|.|TRBV2
TGTGCCAGCAGCGTCGGGGACTATGGCTACACCTTC
CASSVGDYGYTF
>.|TRBJ1-1|.|TRBV27
TGTGCCAGCAGTTTAACATTTATTACTGAAGCTTTCTTT
CASSLTFITEAFF
>.|TRBJ2-2|.|TRBV9
TGTGCCAGCAGCGTAGGCGGAGACCCGAACACCGGGGAGCTGTTTTTT
CASSVGGDPNTGELFF
>TRBD2|TRBJ2-5|.|TRBV28
TGTGCCAGCAGTCCAGGGACTAGCGGGACCGAGACCCAGTACTTC
CASSPGTSGTETQYF
>.|TRBJ2-4|.|TRBV5-1
TGCGCCAGCAGCCTGGAGGGCGGGGTTTACATTCAGTACTTC
CASSLEGGVYIQYF
>.|TRBJ2-1|few|TRBV7-2
TGTGCCAGCAGCTTACCCCCGTACCGGAGTCGGCAGTTCTTC
CASSLPPYRSRQFF
>TRBD2|TRBJ2-7|few|TRBV2
TGTGCCAGCAGTGCTAGCGGGGTCTACGAGCAGTACTTC
CASSASGVYEQYF
>TRBD2|TRBJ2-5|.|TRBV18
TGTGCCAGCTCACCAAATCTCGGGGGGGCCGGTGAGACCCAGTACTTC
CASSPNLGGAGETQYF
>.|TRBJ1-5|once|TRBV11-2
TGTGCCAGCAGCTTAGCCCCTTTCAATCAGCCCCAGCATTTT
CASSLAPFNQPQHF
>TRBD2|TRBJ2-6|few|TRBV5-4
TGTGCCAGCAGCACTAGCGGGACCTCGGGGGGCCTGACTTTC
CASSTSGTSGGLTF
>.|TRBJ1-1|.|TRBV11-1
TGTGCCAGCAGCCCCCGACTAGTAGGCACTGAAGCTTTCTTT
CASSPRLVGTEAFF
>TRBD1|TRBJ2-7|.|TRBV5-6
TGTGCCAGCAGCCTCCGCGGACAGGGTAGCAACGAGCAGTACTTC
CASSLRGQGSNEQYF
>TRBD2|TRBJ2-1|.|TRBV5-1
TGCGCCAGCAGCGAGGACGGGCGGGGGGAAAGGGAGCAGTTCTTC
CASSEDGRGEREQFF
>.|TRBJ1-2|.|TRBV5-1
TGCGCCAGCAGCCAGGGAACCTATGGCTACACCTTC
CASSQGTYGYTF
>TRBD1|TRBJ1-1|.|TRBV2
TGTGCCAGCAGCGTCGTCAGGGGGACCTGGACTGAAGCTTTCTTT
CASSVVRGTWTEAFF
>.|TRBJ2-7|.|TRBV6-5
TGTGCCAGCAGCTCCGACAGCCTGGGGCAGTACTTC
CASSSDSLGQYF
>.|TRBJ1-6|.|TRBV4-2
TGTGCCAGCAGCCAGGAGACAGGAACTAATTCACCCCTCCACTTT
CASSQETGTNSPLHF
>TRBD1|TRBJ2-1|once|TRBV4-1
TGCGCCAGCAGCCAAGGCAGACAGGGGACCGGCTCCTACAATGAGCAGTTCTTC
CASSQGRQGTGSYNEQFF
>.|TRBJ1-5|.|TRBV28
TGTGCCAGCAGGGCTAGCAATCAGCCCCAGCATTTT
CASRASNQPQHF
>TRBD1|TRBJ1-2|few|TRBV2
TGTGCTACTGACAGGGCCTCTAACTATGGCTACACCTTC
CATDRASNYGYTF
>.|TRBJ2-5|.|TRBV25-1
TGTGCCAGCAGCTTTCGGGGTCAACAAGAGACCCAGTACTTC
CASSFRGQQETQYF
>TRBD2|TRBJ2-3|.|TRBV29-1
TGCAGCGTTGCTAGCGGGACTAGCACAGATACGCAGTATTTT
CSVASGTSTDTQYF
>TRBD2|TRBJ2-1|.|TRBV11-2
TGTGCCAGCAGTACAAGGGGGGCGGGAGGGCCCTACAATGAGCAGTTCTTC
CASSTRGAGGPYNEQFF
>TRBD2|TRBJ2-5|.|TRBV30
TGTGCCTGGAGTGTAGGCAGTCTAGCGGGAGGGCCGGGGGAGACCCAGTACTTC
CAWSVGSLAGGPGETQYF
>.|TRBJ2-4|.|TRBV6-6
TGTGCCAGCAGGACACTAGCTCCGGACATTCAGTACTTC
CASRTLAPDIQYF
>.|TRBJ2-5|.|TRBV7-9
TGTGCCAGCAGCTTAGAGAGGACCCAGTACTTC
CASSLERTQYF
>.|TRBJ2-1|.|TRBV19
TGTGCCAGTAGTATAAGCCTAGCCGGGAATGAGCAGTTCTTC
CASSISLAGNEQFF
>.|TRBJ1-5|.|TRBV19
TGTGCCAGTAGTATAGACCAGGAACATAGCAATCAGCCCCAGCATTTT
CASSIDQEHSNQPQHF
>.|TRBJ2-1|once|TRBV15
TGTGCCACCAGCAGACAGTACAATGAGCAGTTCTTC
CATSRQYNEQFF
>TRBD1|TRBJ2-3|.|TRBV19
TGTGCCAGTAGTATAGCGCAGGGGGTAGGCGCAGATACGCAGTATTTT
CASSIAQGVGADTQYF
>TRBD1|TRBJ2-6|.|TRBV9
TGTGCCAGCAGCTTCGACAGGGCCGCAATCTCTGGGGCCAACGTCCTGACTTTC
CASSFDRAAISGANVLTF
>.|TRBJ2-1|.|TRBV12-5
TGTGCTAGTGGTTTGGGGCAGGGCAACAATGAGCAGTTCTTC
CASGLGQGNNEQFF
>.|TRBJ2-3|.|TRBV7-6
TGTGCCAGCAGCTTAAGCCCGGCTAGCCCCGCAGATACGCAGTATTTT
CASSLSPASPADTQYF
>.|TRBJ2-3|.|TRBV7-3
TGTGCCAGCAGCTTTCGTGACAGGCTTGATACGCAGTATTTT
CASSFRDRLDTQYF
>TRBD2|TRBJ2-4|.|TRBV28
TGTGCCAGCAGCCCGGTAGGGCGGGGGGTAGCCAAAAACATTCAGTACTTC
CASSPVGRGVAKNIQYF
>TRBD2|TRBJ2-1|.|TRBV11-3
TGTGCCAGCAGCTCCGGACTAGCTCATGAGCAGTTCTTC
CASSSGLAHEQFF
>TRBD1|TRBJ1-2|.|TRBV28
TGTGCCAGCAGTCCCAGGGGGCTCGGCTATGGCTACACCTTC
CASSPRGLGYGYTF
>TRBD2|TRBJ2-3|.|TRBV11-3
TGTGCCAGCAGCTTCCTAGGACTAGTGAGCACAGATACGCAGTATTTT
CASSFLGLVSTDTQYF
>TRBD1|TRBJ1-2|.|TRBV2
TGTGCCAGCAGTGGCGGGACAGTTATATATGGCTACACCTTC
CASSGGTVIYGYTF
>.|TRBJ2-5|.|TRBV7-7
TGTGCTAGCAGCTTAGGCGACACTCCGCGAGAGACCCAGTACTTC
CASSLGDTPRETQYF
>TRBD1|TRBJ1-1|.|TRBV6-1
TGTGCCAGCAGTAGGGACAGGGGAAACACTGAAGCTTTCTTT
CASSRDRGNTEAFF
>TRBD1|TRBJ1-5|.|TRBV28
TGTGCCAGCAGTTTAATCGGGACAGGTACTCAGCCCCAGCATTTT
CASSLIGTGTQPQHF
>TRBD2|TRBJ2-1|.|TRBV5-6
TGTGCCAGCAGCTTGGCGGGAGGCTCGTCACGTGAGCAGTTCTTC
CASSLAGGSSREQFF
>.|TRBJ2-2|few|TRBV2
TGTGCCAGCTGGGGCAGAATGAACACCGGGGAGCTGTTTTTT
CASWGRMNTGELFF
>.|TRBJ1-5|.|TRBV1
TGCACCAGCAGCCAAGGAGGTAATCAGCCCCAGCATTTT
CTSSQGGNQPQHF
>.|TRBJ1-5|.|TRBV28
TGTGCCAGCAGTGGCCTGGGGGCCAATATTTTATTTTATAGCAATCAGCCCCAGCATTTT
CASSGLGANILFYSNQPQHF
>TRBD2|TRBJ2-7|.|TRBV5-6
TGTGCCAGCAGCTTGCGGACTAGCGGGAGGGTCGACGAGCAGTACTTC
CASSLRTSGRVDEQYF
>TRBD1|TRBJ2-1|.|TRBV9
TGTGCCAGCAGCGTCCCGGGACAGGGTAAGAACGTGGACAATGAGCAGTTCTTC
CASSVPGQGKNVDNEQFF
>.|TRBJ1-1|few|TRBV6-5
TGTGCCAGCAGCCCTCAGGTCGAAGGCACTGAAGCTTTCTTT
CASSPQVEGTEAFF
>TRBD1|TRBJ1-4|.|TRBV9
TGTGCCAGCACCCGGACAGGGGGTAATGAAAAACTGTTTTTT
CASTRTGGNEKLFF